The 10 T cell receptor beta chains listed next were all sequenced from one sample in a study of CD8+CD57+ T cells in acquired aplastic anemia. Genomic DNA was employed as the template in profiling TCR beta VDJ and CDR3. TCRdb used MiXCR to reprocess the reads, holding one entry per CDR3 protein. The sample holds 60,000 or so distinct CDR3 sequences, less than 65% seen once. Sequenced input: sorted CD4+, CD8+, or CD8+CD57+ T cells (not recorded which) from PBMCs. The receptors were sampled from a human donor in good health, serving as a control.

This clonotype showed up just a few times. V is TRBV15 and J is TRBJ2-6; the match to TRBD1 covers 11 bases. V shed 3 bases, J shed 11 bases, and the junction held 3 bases outside the gene matches. CDR1 is LNHNV and CDR2 is YYDKDF in the germline V gene (reference sequence). The CDR3 contains 14 residues. The CDR3 is CATSRRTGGYVLTF. For the CDR3, the DNA is TGTGCCACCAGCAGGAGGACAGGGGGCTACGTCCTGACTTTC.

V and J are TRBV7-9 and TRBJ1-1; D is unresolved. Trimming pared 0 bases from V and 3 bases from J, leaving 11 bases between. The CDR3 has 15 amino acids. Germline CDR1 and CDR2: SEHNR and FQNEAQ (reference sequence). CDR3: CASSLALGKDTEAFF. The CDR3 DNA follows: TGTGCCAGCAGCTTAGCGCTAGGGAAAGACACTGAAGCTTTCTTT. Full variable domain (missing parts from reference TRBV7-9 and TRBJ1-1): DTGVSQNPRHKITKRGQNVTFRCDPISEHNRLYWYRQTLGQGPEFLTYFQNEAQLEKSRLLSDRFSAERPKGSFSTLEIQRTEQGDSAMYLCASSLALGKDTEAFFGQGTRLTVV.

The rearrangement links TRBV11-1 to TRBJ2-1; 8 positions agree with TRBD2. J lost 8 bases, V lost 5 bases, and 11 bases had no gene match. Germline-derived CDR1 and CDR2 are SGHAT and FQDESV (reference sequence). The CDR3 contains 15 residues. Here the CDR3 reads CASSRAGESWDEQFF. The CDR3 nucleotides read TGTGCCAGCAGCCGAGCGGGAGAAAGTTGGGATGAGCAGTTCTTC.

A remark on this clonotype: A read error may be the cause here, since a much bigger clone is one base away. The chain carries TRBV2 and TRBJ2-1, with 9 positions matching TRBD2. The CDR3 length is 14 residues. CDR1 SNHLY and CDR2 FYNNEI come from the germline V gene. The CDR3 is CAGRKREDVNEQFF. CDR3 sequence (DNA): TGTGCCGGCAGGAAGCGGGAGGACGTTAATGAGCAGTTCTTC. Variable domain in full (rest from reference TRBV2 and TRBJ2-1): EPEVTQTPSHQVTQMGQEVILRCVPISNHLYFYWYRQILGQKVEFLVSFYNNEISEKSEIFDDQFSVERPDGSNFTLKIRSTKLEDSAMYFCAGRKREDVNEQFFGPGTRLTVL.

This clonotype came up many times. The rearrangement joins TRBV7-9 to TRBJ1-4, with TRBD1 matching 9 bases. V shed 3 bases and J 8 bases; nucleotides not matched to a gene: 7. The V gene's germline CDR1 is SEHNR and CDR2 FQNEAQ (reference sequence). This CDR3 is 15 amino acids long. The CDR3 loop reads CASSFKQGAGEKLFF. The CDR3 coding sequence is TGTGCCAGCAGCTTCAAACAGGGGGCGGGAGAAAAACTGTTTTTT.

This clonotype was observed at least ten times. The chain uses TRBV6-1 and TRBJ1-1; 7 bases match TRBD1. Germline CDR1 MNHNS, CDR2 SASEGT. V trimming: 6 bases; J trimming: 7 bases; junction bases outside the gene matches: 11. The CDR3 extends over 14 amino acids. The DNA for the CDR3 is TGTGCCAGCAGGAGGGACAGAGATACCCGTGAAGCTTTCTTT. Translated, it gives CASRRDRDTREAFF.

The chain combines TRBV15 with TRBJ2-5, with unresolved D. V was trimmed by 0 bases and J by 6 bases, leaving 14 bases between them. The CDR3 extends over 15 amino acids. Germline V gene sequence: CDR1 LNHNV, CDR2 YYDKDF (reference sequence). In nucleotides, the CDR3 is TGTGCCACCAGCAGAGATCGCGTACTTTGGCAGACCCAGTACTTC. Encoded protein: CATSRDRVLWQTQYF.

The V call is TRBV25-1, the J call TRBJ1-1, with 7 bases lining up with TRBD1. Unmatched junction bases numbered 4, after V lost 7 bases and J lost 8 bases. In germline, CDR1 is MGHDK, CDR2 SYGVNS. This CDR3 spans 11 amino acids. The CDR3 is CASTRTGEAFF. CDR3 nucleotide sequence: TGTGCCAGCACCAGGACAGGAGAAGCTTTCTTT.

This clonotype was observed a single time. The CDR3 region is CASSPRASGSRFYEQYF. In nucleotides, the CDR3 is TGTGCCAGCAGCCCCCGGGCTAGCGGGAGCCGATTCTACGAGCAGTACTTC. The chain links TRBV11-2 to TRBJ2-7; the match to TRBD2 covers 10 bases. V lost 5 bases, J lost 3 bases, and 13 bases stayed unmatched. The length of the CDR3 is 17 residues. The germline V gene has CDR1 SGHAT and CDR2 FQNNGV.

This clonotype came up once. The chain recombines TRBV2 with TRBJ1-1; perhaps TRBD1 as D (5 bases). Germline loops: CDR1 SNHLY, CDR2 FYNNEI. CDR3 length: 14 residues. V was clipped by 6 bases and J by 0 bases, with 11 bases between them. CDR3 protein: CASRDQGLNTEAFF. DNA for the CDR3: TGTGCCAGCAGAGACCAGGGCTTGAACACTGAAGCTTTCTTT.